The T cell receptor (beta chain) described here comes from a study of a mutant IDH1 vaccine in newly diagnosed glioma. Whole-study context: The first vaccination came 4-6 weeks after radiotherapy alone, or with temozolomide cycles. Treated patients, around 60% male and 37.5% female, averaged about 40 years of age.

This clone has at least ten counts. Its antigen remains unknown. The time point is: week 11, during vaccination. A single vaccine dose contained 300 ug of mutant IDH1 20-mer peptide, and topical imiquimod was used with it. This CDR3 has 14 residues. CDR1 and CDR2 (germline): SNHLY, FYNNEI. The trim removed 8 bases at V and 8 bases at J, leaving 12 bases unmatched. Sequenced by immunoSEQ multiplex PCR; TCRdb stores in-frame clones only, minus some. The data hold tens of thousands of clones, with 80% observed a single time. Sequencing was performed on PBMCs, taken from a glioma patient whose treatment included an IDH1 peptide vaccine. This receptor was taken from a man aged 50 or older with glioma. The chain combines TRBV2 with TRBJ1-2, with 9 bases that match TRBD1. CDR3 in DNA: TGTGCCAGCTCCCTACAGGGGGCAGTCGTGGGCTACACCTTC. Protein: CASSLQGAVVGYTF.